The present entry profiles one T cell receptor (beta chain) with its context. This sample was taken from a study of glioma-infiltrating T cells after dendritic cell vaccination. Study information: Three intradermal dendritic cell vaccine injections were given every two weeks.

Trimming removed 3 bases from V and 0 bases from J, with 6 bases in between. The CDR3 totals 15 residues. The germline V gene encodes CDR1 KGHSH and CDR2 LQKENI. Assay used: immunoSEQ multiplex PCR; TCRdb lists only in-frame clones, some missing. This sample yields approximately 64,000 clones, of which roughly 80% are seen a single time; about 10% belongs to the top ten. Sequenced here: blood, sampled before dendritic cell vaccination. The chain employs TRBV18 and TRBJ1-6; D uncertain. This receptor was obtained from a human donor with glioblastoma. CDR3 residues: CASSPRSSYNSPLHF. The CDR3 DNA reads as TGTGCCAGCTCACCCCGGTCCTCCTATAATTCACCCCTCCACTTT.